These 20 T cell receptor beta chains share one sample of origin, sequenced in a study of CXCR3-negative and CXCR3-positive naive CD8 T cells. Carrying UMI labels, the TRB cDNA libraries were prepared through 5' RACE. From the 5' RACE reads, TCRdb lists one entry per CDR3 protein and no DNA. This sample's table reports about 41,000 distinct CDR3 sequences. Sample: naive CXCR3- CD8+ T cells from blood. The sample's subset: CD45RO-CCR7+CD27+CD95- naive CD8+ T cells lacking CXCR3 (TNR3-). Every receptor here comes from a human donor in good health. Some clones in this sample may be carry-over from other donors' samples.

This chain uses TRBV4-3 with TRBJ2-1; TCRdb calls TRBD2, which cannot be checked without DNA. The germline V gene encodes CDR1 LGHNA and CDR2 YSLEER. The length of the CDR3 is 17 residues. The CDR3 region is CASSQDTPSGSIDEQFF.

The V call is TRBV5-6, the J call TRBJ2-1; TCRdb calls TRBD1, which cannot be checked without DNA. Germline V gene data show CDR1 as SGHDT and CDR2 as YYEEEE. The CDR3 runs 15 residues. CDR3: CASRDTGTAYNEQFF. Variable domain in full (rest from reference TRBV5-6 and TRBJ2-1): DAGVTQSPTHLIKTRGQQVTLRCSPKSGHDTVSWYQQALGQGPQFIFQYYEEEERQRGNFPDRFSGHQFPNYSSELNVNALLLGDSALYLCASRDTGTAYNEQFFGPGTRLTVL.

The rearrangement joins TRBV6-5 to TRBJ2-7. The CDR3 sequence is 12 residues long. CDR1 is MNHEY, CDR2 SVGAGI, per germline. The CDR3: CASTDSTYEQYF.

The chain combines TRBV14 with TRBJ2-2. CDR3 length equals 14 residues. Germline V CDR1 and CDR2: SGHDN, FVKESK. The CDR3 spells CASSQDIYTGELFF. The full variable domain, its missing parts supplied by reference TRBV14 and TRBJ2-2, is EAGVTQFPSHSVIEKGQTVTLRCDPISGHDNLYWYRRVMGKEIKFLLHFVKESKQDESGMPNNRFLAERTGGTYSTLKVQPAELEDSGVYFCASSQDIYTGELFFGEGSRLTVL.

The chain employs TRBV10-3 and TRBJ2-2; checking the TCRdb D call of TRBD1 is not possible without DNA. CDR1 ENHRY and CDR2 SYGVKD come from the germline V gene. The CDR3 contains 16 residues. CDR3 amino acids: CAISDIGRGSTGELFF.

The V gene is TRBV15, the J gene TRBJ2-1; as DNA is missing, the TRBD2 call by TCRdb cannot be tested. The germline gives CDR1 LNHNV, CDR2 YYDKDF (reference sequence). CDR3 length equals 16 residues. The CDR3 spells CATSISSGTSYNEQFF.

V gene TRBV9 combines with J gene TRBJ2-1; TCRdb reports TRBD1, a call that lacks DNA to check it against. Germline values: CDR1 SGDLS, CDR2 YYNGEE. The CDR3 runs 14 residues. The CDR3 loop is CASSVHLGGNEQFF.

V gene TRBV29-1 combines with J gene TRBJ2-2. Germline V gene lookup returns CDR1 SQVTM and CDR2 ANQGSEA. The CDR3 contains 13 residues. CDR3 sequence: CSVRWQATGELFF.

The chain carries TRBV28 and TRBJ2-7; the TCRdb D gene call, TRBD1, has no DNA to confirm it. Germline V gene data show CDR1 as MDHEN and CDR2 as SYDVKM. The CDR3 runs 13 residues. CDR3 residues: CASSPTGRREQYF.

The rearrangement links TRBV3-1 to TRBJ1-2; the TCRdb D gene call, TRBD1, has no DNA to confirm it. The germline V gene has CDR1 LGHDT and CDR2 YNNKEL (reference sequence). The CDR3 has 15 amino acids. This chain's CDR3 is CASSQVGGLDYGYTF.

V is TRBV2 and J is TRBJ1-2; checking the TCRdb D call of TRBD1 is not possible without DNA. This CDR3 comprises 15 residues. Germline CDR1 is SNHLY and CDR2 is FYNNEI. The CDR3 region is CASSEPDSGFYGYTF.

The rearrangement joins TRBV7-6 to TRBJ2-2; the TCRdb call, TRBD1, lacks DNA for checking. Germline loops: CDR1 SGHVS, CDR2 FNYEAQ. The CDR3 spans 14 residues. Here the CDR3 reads CASSFRHSTGELFF.

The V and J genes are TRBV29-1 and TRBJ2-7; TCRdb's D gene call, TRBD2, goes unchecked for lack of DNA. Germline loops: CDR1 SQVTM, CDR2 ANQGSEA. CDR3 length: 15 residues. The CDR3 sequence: CSVRGVGGDSYEQYF.

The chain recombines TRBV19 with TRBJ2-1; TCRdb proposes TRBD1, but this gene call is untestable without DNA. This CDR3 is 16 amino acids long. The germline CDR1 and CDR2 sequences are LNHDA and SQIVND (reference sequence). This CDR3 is CASSARQGSSYNEQFF.

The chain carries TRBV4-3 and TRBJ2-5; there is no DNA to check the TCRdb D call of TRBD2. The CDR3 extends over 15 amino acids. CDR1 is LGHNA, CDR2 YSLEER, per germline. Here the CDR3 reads CASSQGRGGQETQYF.

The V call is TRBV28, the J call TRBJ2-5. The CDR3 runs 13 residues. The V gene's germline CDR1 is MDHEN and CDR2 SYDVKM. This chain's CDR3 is CASSFHSEETQYF. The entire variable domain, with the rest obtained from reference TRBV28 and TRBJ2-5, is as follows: DVKVTQSSRYLVKRTGEKVFLECVQDMDHENMFWYRQDPGLGLRLIYFSYDVKMKEKGDIPEGYSVSREKKERFSLILESASTNQTSMYLCASSFHSEETQYFGPGTRLLVL.

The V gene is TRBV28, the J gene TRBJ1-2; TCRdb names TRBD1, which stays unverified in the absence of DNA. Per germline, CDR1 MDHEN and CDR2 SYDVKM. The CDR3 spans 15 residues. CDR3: CASSFESDSHYGYTF.

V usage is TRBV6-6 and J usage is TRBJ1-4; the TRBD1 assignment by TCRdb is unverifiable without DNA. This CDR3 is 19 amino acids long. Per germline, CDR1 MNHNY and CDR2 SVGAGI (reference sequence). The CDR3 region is CASSPGGRTGPFKDEKLFF.

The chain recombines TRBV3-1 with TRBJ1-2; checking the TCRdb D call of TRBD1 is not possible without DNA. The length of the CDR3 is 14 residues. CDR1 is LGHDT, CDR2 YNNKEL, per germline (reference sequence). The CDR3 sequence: CASSQGALNYGYTF. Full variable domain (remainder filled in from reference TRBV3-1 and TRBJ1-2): DTAVSQTPKYLVTQMGNDKSIKCEQNLGHDTMYWYKQDSKKFLKIMFSYNNKELIINETVPNRFSPKSPDKAHLNLHINSLELGDSAVYFCASSQGALNYGYTFGSGTRLTVV.

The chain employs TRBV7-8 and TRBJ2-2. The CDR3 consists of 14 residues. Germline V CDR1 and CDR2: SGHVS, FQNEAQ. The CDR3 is CASSLGHPKGELFF.